Listed below are T cell receptor beta chains from one sample, sequenced in a study of technical replicates of blood from four donors. Measured with immunoSEQ multiplex PCR; TCRdb has only the in-frame clones, and not every one. The profile shows 55,000 to 60,000 clones, around 95% of them singletons. The sample comprised PBMCs. The receptors were gathered from a human donor in good health. Some clones in this sample may be carry-over from other donors' samples. The CDR3 runs from the conserved cysteine through the conserved F or W.

TRBV7-2 CASSLVGRVGTDTQYF
TRBV4-3 CASSQDRVSGANVLTF
TRBV28 CASSSGGLAWEQFF
TRBV5-6 CASSKRENTEAFF
TRBV5-1 CASSPTERSLYNEQFF
TRBV13 CASSLGFWTSGNTGELFF
TRBV4-1 CASSQDRGLHRWDWEGNYEQYF
TRBV7-2 CASSLDGLWEQYF
TRBV5-4 CASSPWTGRSGSPLHF
TRBV9 CASSVGDRVSGYTF
TRBV30 CAWTSGAYEQYF
TRBV5-6 CASSLVPGGSTDTQYF
TRBV11-2 CASSFGGRSEQFF
TRBV2 CASRLAGGHTDTQYF
TRBV27 CASSQGVGTGSYEQYF
TRBV7-9 CASSRNRGLGTEAFF
TRBV19 CASTPRSPGANVLTF
TRBV7-2 CASSLLPLAGGGTDTQYF
TRBV6-5 CASKRWNRGNTEAFF
TRBV2 CASILQGAPTGELFF
TRBV5-1 CASSTDPGGEKLFF
TRBV19 CASSIQHRGVGLAGGSYEQYF
TRBV5-6 CASSPRQGLGGEPQHF
TRBV5-4 CASSFLAGNPDTQYF
TRBV29-1 CSVALGVGGELFF
TRBV15 CATSRGRLAAYQETQYF
TRBV6-1 CASSERAGANVLTF
TRBV27 CASSPRWGPRADTQYF
TRBV7-9 CASSSMTDFSGNTIYF
TRBV6-5 CASSYFRELNTEAFF
TRBV6-5 CASRFHRDPNQPQHF
TRBV7-2 CASSSASAGGETQYF
TRBV6-1 CASSDWGLAGIEQFF
TRBV5-1 CASSLAGGYEKLFF
TRBV4-3 CASSQDFISGDEQFF
TRBV25-1 CASSELAVNTEAFF
TRBV2 CASRATSGVYNEQFF
TRBV30 CAWGGAVNTGELFF
TRBV6-1 CASSEPATSKNEQFF
TRBV7-9 CASSFGGNTIYF
TRBV6-5 CASSYSLNQGGEQFF
TRBV7-9 CASSLAGTEANYGYTF
TRBV10-3 CAISESGPGQGAGDTF
TRBV30 CAWASGEGFYEQYF
TRBV7-8 CASSFGGGAYEQYF
TRBV4-3 CASSQDAHRGNSPLHF
TRBV6-5 CASTEQGTSSNEQFF
TRBV5-1 CASRQIRSGGNTGELFF
TRBV7-2 CASSLGTGGYQPQHF
TRBV30 CAWRRPVTGPGYEQYF
TRBV7-6 CASSLGGNEKLFF
TRBV5-5 CASSPGAGGSGYTF
TRBV7-3 CASSLHTDTQYF
TRBV30 CARSEGFGNTIYF
TRBV5-4 CASSPVGAAGNTIYF
TRBV6-1 CASSEWDREFQPQHF
TRBV6-6 CASSYQDRGNQPQHF
TRBV6-5 CASSYGGTGGAYEQYF
TRBV10-3 CAISPGQGAVVGTEAFF